This T cell receptor (beta chain) originates from a study of shared clonotypes between healthy human individuals. V was trimmed by 5 bases and J by 4 bases, leaving 8 bases between them. The CDR3 consists of 13 residues. The germline V gene has CDR1 SGHAT and CDR2 FQNNGV. The method was immunoSEQ multiplex PCR; TCRdb's version includes in-frame clones alone and lacks a portion of them. The table lists approximately 1,000,000 clones, approximately 77% of them singletons, with approximately 0.95% in the top ten. Sequenced material: memory CD4+ T cells from PBMCs. Subset defined: CD45RA-negative fraction. The sequence was obtained from a man between 18 and 35 years old in good health. Some clones in this sample may be carry-over from other donors' samples. The chain recombines TRBV11-2 with TRBJ1-4; D unclear. The CDR3 reads CASSRAFNEKLFF. CDR3 coding DNA: TGTGCCAGCAGCCGGGCCTTTAATGAAAAACTGTTTTTT. Variable domain in full (rest from reference TRBV11-2 and TRBJ1-4): EAGVAQSPRYKIIEKRQSVAFWCNPISGHATLYWYQQILGQGPKLLIQFQNNGVVDDSQLPKDRFSAERLKGVDSTLKIQPAKLEDSAVYLCASSRAFNEKLFFGSGTQLSVL.